Listed here are 15 T cell receptor beta chains from one sample, sequenced in a study of response to subunit inactivated influenza vaccine. From the RT-PCR reads, TCRdb called clonotypes with MiXCR, one entry per CDR3 protein. This table holds about 520,000 distinct CDR3 sequences, about 25% found once. Sequencing used CD4+ T cells sorted from PBMCs, obtained less than 6 days after vaccination. The receptor set was obtained from a man aged 50-59 years who received an inactivated influenza vaccine.

The table lists this clonotype with a few counts. The chain has TRBV4-1 and TRBJ2-4; D is unresolved. This CDR3 has 16 residues. Germline CDR1 reads MGHRA; CDR2 reads YSYEKL. V was pared by 0 bases and J by 3 bases, with 12 bases between. The CDR3 region is CASSQDISPRKNIQYF. CDR3 DNA: TGCGCCAGCAGCCAAGATATCAGTCCCCGCAAAAACATTCAGTACTTC.

This chain uses TRBV6-6 with TRBJ1-4, with a possible D match to TRBD1 (5 bases). Germline values: CDR1 MNHNY, CDR2 SVGAGI (reference sequence). With 0 bases removed from V and 13 bases from J, the gap between germline ends came to 12 bases. The CDR3 is 13 residues long. The CDR3 DNA follows: TGTGCCAGCAGTTACTCTCCCCAGGGAGCACTGTTTTTT. This encodes CASSYSPQGALFF.

The rearrangement joins TRBV10-3 to TRBJ2-4; TRBD2 might be the D (5 bases). Trimming removed 7 bases from V and 1 base from J, with 8 bases in between. Germline V gene sequence: CDR1 ENHRY, CDR2 SYGVKD. The CDR3 contains 13 residues. CDR3 DNA sequence: TGTGCCATCATGGACTCGGCCAAAAACATTCAGTACTTC. Protein: CAIMDSAKNIQYF.

The chain is built from TRBV12-3 or TRBV12-4 and TRBJ1-4; D is uncertain. CDR3 length equals 13 residues. The V gene lost 6 bases and the J gene lost 5 bases, with 10 bases spanning the gap. The CDR3 loop is CASSLRRNEKLFF. As DNA, the CDR3 is TGTGCCAGCAGCCTCCGTAGGAATGAAAAACTGTTTTTT.

The genes are TRBV11-2 and TRBJ1-5; D may be TRBD1 (6 bases). The germline V and J ends were trimmed by 0 bases and 11 bases, with 11 bases remaining between them. CDR3 length equals 13 residues. CDR1 and CDR2 from the germline V gene are SGHAT and FQNNGV. Here the CDR3 reads CASSLDGGLAQHF. The CDR3 coding sequence is TGTGCCAGCAGCTTAGACGGGGGGCTGGCCCAGCATTTT. Full variable domain (rest looked up from reference TRBV11-2 and TRBJ1-5): EAGVAQSPRYKIIEKRQSVAFWCNPISGHATLYWYQQILGQGPKLLIQFQNNGVVDDSQLPKDRFSAERLKGVDSTLKIQPAKLEDSAVYLCASSLDGGLAQHFGDGTRLSIL.

This clonotype was picked up many times. The DNA of the CDR3 is TGTGCCAGCAGGTGGACTAGCGGTGACAATGAGCAGTTCTTC. Protein sequence: CASRWTSGDNEQFF. V usage is TRBV28 and J usage is TRBJ2-1; 10 bases are shared with TRBD2. J gave up 5 bases and V 6 bases, and 4 bases lay outside the gene matches. This CDR3 has 14 amino acids. The germline gives CDR1 MDHEN, CDR2 SYDVKM.

V usage is TRBV12-3 or TRBV12-4 and J usage is TRBJ2-1; 8 bases match TRBD2. The V gene end was trimmed by 3 bases and the J gene end by 5 bases; junction bases not matched to a gene: 3. The CDR3 has 14 amino acids. In DNA form, the CDR3 reads TGTGCCAGCAGTTTTAGCGGGAATAACAATGAGCAGTTCTTC. Protein sequence: CASSFSGNNNEQFF.

The chain couples TRBV10-3 to TRBJ1-2; unclear D gene. Germline loops: CDR1 ENHRY, CDR2 SYGVKD. The CDR3 totals 14 residues. The V gene lost 6 bases and the J gene lost 5 bases, with 16 bases spanning the gap. The CDR3 nucleotides are TGTGCCATCAGGGCCGGCAACGATTTATATGGCTACACCTTC. Translating it yields CAIRAGNDLYGYTF.

The V and J genes are TRBV25-1 and TRBJ2-5; 7 positions match TRBD1. The V gene's germline CDR1 is MGHDK and CDR2 SYGVNS. V dropped 6 bases and J dropped 1; count of bases not matched to a gene: 14. The CDR3 has 17 amino acids. CDR3 loop: CASSGGSTGDIQETQYF. The CDR3, as DNA: TGTGCCAGCAGCGGTGGATCAACAGGGGACATCCAAGAGACCCAGTACTTC.

Many counts were recorded for this clonotype. The chain recombines TRBV12-3 or TRBV12-4 with TRBJ1-4; no clear D gene. This CDR3 is 14 amino acids long. The ends were cut back, 5 bases at V and 3 bases at J, with 10 bases in the middle. As DNA, the CDR3 is TGTGCCAGCAGTCCGGGGAGGGCTAATGAAAAACTGTTTTTT. It codes for CASSPGRANEKLFF.

This clonotype was observed a single time. At one end the junction does not follow the germline gene, possibly because of a read error. The chain is built from TRBV7-9 and TRBJ1-4; D is ambiguous. Germline V gene lookup returns CDR1 SEHNR and CDR2 FQNEAQ (reference sequence). The CDR3 extends over 10 amino acids. CDR3 DNA sequence: TGTGCCAGCATCCCTCCGAAACTATTTTTT. It translates to CASIPPKLFF.

This chain connects TRBV4-3 to TRBJ2-2; weak D call: TRBD2 (5 bases). Germline CDR1 and CDR2: LGHNA and YSLEER. V was pared by 4 bases and J by 0 bases, with 12 bases between. The CDR3 sequence is 16 residues long. CDR3 residues: CASSPRGDANTGELFF. In DNA form, the CDR3 reads TGCGCCAGCAGCCCCCGGGGTGACGCGAACACCGGGGAGCTGTTTTTT.

This chain links TRBV5-1 with TRBJ1-2, with 9 bases matching TRBD1. V shed 4 bases, J shed 4 bases, and the junction held 5 bases outside the gene matches. The CDR3 runs 14 residues. CDR1 and CDR2 (germline): SGHRS, YFSETQ. The CDR3 nucleotides read TGCGCCAGCAGCGAAACAGGGGGCAGCTATGGCTACACCTTC. Its protein is CASSETGGSYGYTF. The full variable domain, rest sourced from reference TRBV5-1 and TRBJ1-2, is KAGVTQTPRYLIKTRGQQVTLSCSPISGHRSVSWYQQTPGQGLQFLFEYFSETQRNKGNFPGRFSGRQFSNSRSEMNVSTLELGDSALYLCASSETGGSYGYTFGSGTRLTVV.

A few counts support this clonotype. The chain has TRBV27 and TRBJ2-1; D is perhaps TRBD1 or TRBD2 (5 bases each). The germline CDR1 and CDR2 sequences are MNHEY and SMNVEV (reference sequence). V was shortened by 6 bases and J by 0 bases, with 9 bases between the two germline ends. CDR3 length: 14 residues. The CDR3: CASRGVSSYNEQFF. In DNA form, the CDR3 reads TGTGCCAGCAGGGGGGTCAGCTCCTACAATGAGCAGTTCTTC.

V and J are TRBV5-6 and TRBJ1-2; a weak D match, TRBD1 (5 bases). The CDR3 extends over 14 amino acids. Germline V CDR1 and CDR2: SGHDT, YYEEEE. Between the trimmed V and J ends, which lost 2 bases and 6 bases, there was a span of 14 bases. As DNA, the CDR3 is TGTGCCAGCAGCTTCCGTGGGACTGGGGATGGCTACACCTTC. Protein sequence: CASSFRGTGDGYTF.